These 25 T cell receptor beta chains were sequenced from one sample in a study of control samples from healthy donors and cancer patients. The protocol was immunoSEQ multiplex PCR, while the TCRdb copy is restricted to in-frame clones and leaves out a portion. Here the sample spans 250,000 to 300,000 clones, about 80% being singletons. The sample was PBMCs. These receptors were obtained from a woman aged 55 to 70 with lung cancer.

The chain uses TRBV7-9 and TRBJ2-5, with 7 bases lining up with TRBD2. This CDR3 comprises 13 residues. Germline values: CDR1 SEHNR, CDR2 FQNEAQ (reference sequence). Trimming cost V 2 bases and J 4 bases; bases outside gene matches: 1. The CDR3 nucleotides read TGTGCCAGCAGCTTACCTAGCGGAGAGACCCAGTACTTC. Its protein product is CASSLPSGETQYF.

This chain joins TRBV5-1 and TRBJ1-5; D might be TRBD1 (6 bases). Germline V gene data show CDR1 as SGHRS and CDR2 as YFSETQ. This CDR3 spans 14 amino acids. The V end was cut by 5 bases, the J end by 5 bases, with 14 bases between. CDR3 coding DNA: TGCGCCAGCAGTTGGACAGTGGGGGATCAGCCCCAGCATTTT. As protein: CASSWTVGDQPQHF.

This rearrangement joins TRBV7-9 to TRBJ1-1; D unclear. This CDR3 is built from 14 residues. Germline CDR1 SEHNR, CDR2 FQNEAQ (reference sequence). Trimming took off 0 bases at V and 2 bases at J, with 7 bases between the two ends. DNA of the CDR3: TGTGCCAGCAGCTTAGCAAAGGGTAACACTGAAGCTTTCTTT. Translating gives CASSLAKGNTEAFF.

The CDR3 nucleotides are TGTGCCAGCAGTACATACAGGGGGTCCAATTCACCCCTCCACTTT. Translation gives CASSTYRGSNSPLHF. The chain links TRBV28 to TRBJ1-6; 8 bases are a match to TRBD1. Germline V gene sequence: CDR1 MDHEN, CDR2 SYDVKM. Trimming took 5 bases from V and 7 from J; bases not matched to a gene: 7. The CDR3 totals 15 residues. The complete variable domain, with remaining parts taken from reference TRBV28 and TRBJ1-6, reads DVKVTQSSRYLVKRTGEKVFLECVQDMDHENMFWYRQDPGLGLRLIYFSYDVKMKEKGDIPEGYSVSREKKERFSLILESASTNQTSMYLCASSTYRGSNSPLHFGNGTRLTVT.

The chain employs TRBV5-1 and TRBJ2-1, with 10 bases identical to TRBD2. Germline V gives CDR1 SGHRS, CDR2 YFSETQ. V shed 0 bases, J shed 9 bases, and the junction held 6 bases outside the gene matches. The CDR3 is 15 amino acids. The chain's CDR3 is CASSLEAGGPGEQFF. The CDR3 bases are TGCGCCAGCAGCTTGGAAGCGGGAGGGCCGGGTGAGCAGTTCTTC.

This clone was recorded only once. V is TRBV7-9 and J is TRBJ2-7, with D possibly being TRBD1 (7 bases). Trimming shortened V by 6 bases and J by 4 bases, and 19 bases separated the two germline ends. This CDR3 is built from 15 residues. CDR1 is SEHNR and CDR2 is FQNEAQ in the germline V gene (reference sequence). CDR3 sequence: CASSYAGQRIYEQYF. Written as DNA, the CDR3 is TGTGCCAGCAGTTATGCGGGACAGCGAATTTACGAGCAGTACTTC.

This rearrangement joins TRBV2 to TRBJ2-7; no clear D. CDR3 size: 14 residues. Germline CDR1 is SNHLY and CDR2 is FYNNEI. Trimming cost V 8 bases and J 0 bases, with 14 bases left between them. The CDR3 reads CASLSGLHSYEQYF. The CDR3 bases are TGTGCCAGCCTCTCGGGCCTCCACTCCTACGAGCAGTACTTC. The full variable domain, completed using reference TRBV2 and TRBJ2-7, is EPEVTQTPSHQVTQMGQEVILRCVPISNHLYFYWYRQILGQKVEFLVSFYNNEISEKSEIFDDQFSVERPDGSNFTLKIRSTKLEDSAMYFCASLSGLHSYEQYFGPGTRLTVT.

The genes are TRBV2 and TRBJ2-5, with D uncertain. Germline V gene lookup returns CDR1 SNHLY and CDR2 FYNNEI. Trimming took 4 bases from V and 2 from J, leaving 8 bases between them. This CDR3 is 13 amino acids long. The CDR3 nucleotides are TGTGCCAGCAGTGGGTACAGACAAGAGACCCAGTACTTC. Translation gives CASSGYRQETQYF.

The chain is built from TRBV7-9 and TRBJ1-6, with D perhaps TRBD1 (5 bases). V shed 5 bases and J shed 7 bases, with 12 bases lying between them. The CDR3 totals 14 residues. Germline CDR1 SEHNR, CDR2 FQNEAQ (reference sequence). CDR3 nucleotides: TGTGCCAGCAGCCCAGGGAGAGACAATTCACCCCTCCACTTT. This sequence encodes CASSPGRDNSPLHF.

This chain connects TRBV4-1 to TRBJ2-2; D is perhaps TRBD1 (5 bases). The CDR3 has 14 residues. Germline V gene data show CDR1 as MGHRA and CDR2 as YSYEKL. Between the trimmed V and J ends, which lost 6 bases and 1 base, there was a span of 9 bases. The CDR3 reads CASSFGQNTGELFF. The CDR3 nucleotides read TGCGCCAGCAGTTTCGGACAGAACACCGGGGAGCTGTTTTTT.

The chain uses TRBV28 and TRBJ2-7; TRBD2 matches at 10 bases. The CDR3 runs 13 residues. Germline V gives CDR1 MDHEN, CDR2 SYDVKM. Trimming removed 11 bases from V and 4 bases from J; junction bases left unmatched: 8. The CDR3 region is CASRAGGRYEQYF. The CDR3 region has the DNA TGTGCCTCCAGAGCGGGAGGGCGGTACGAGCAGTACTTC.

Concerning this clone itself: Its ends do not fully match the called genes, so a read error is possible. V and J are TRBV14 and TRBJ2-7, with a weak D call TRBD1 (6 bases). The germline gives CDR1 SGHDN, CDR2 FVKESK. The CDR3 loop spans 15 amino acids. CDR3 bases: TGTGCCAGCGGCCACCTCAGGGCAGGGGCCTACGAGCAGTACTTC. Its protein product is CASGHLRAGAYEQYF.

The V gene is TRBV5-1, the J gene TRBJ1-1; tentatively, D is TRBD1 (5 bases). In germline, CDR1 is SGHRS, CDR2 YFSETQ. With 0 bases removed from V and 4 bases from J, the gap between germline ends came to 10 bases. This CDR3 has 14 amino acids. In DNA, the CDR3 is TGCGCCAGCAGCTTGGGAGGGGAGGGCACTGAAGCTTTCTTT. Its translation: CASSLGGEGTEAFF. Variable domain in full (rest from reference TRBV5-1 and TRBJ1-1): KAGVTQTPRYLIKTRGQQVTLSCSPISGHRSVSWYQQTPGQGLQFLFEYFSETQRNKGNFPGRFSGRQFSNSRSEMNVSTLELGDSALYLCASSLGGEGTEAFFGQGTRLTVV.

This chain connects TRBV2 to TRBJ1-6; the D is unclear. The CDR3 extends over 15 amino acids. Germline V gene sequence: CDR1 SNHLY, CDR2 FYNNEI. V was pared by 2 bases and J by 6 bases, with 11 bases between. The CDR3 loop is CASSERAVSNSPLHF. The DNA of the CDR3 is TGTGCCAGCAGTGAAAGGGCAGTTTCTAATTCACCCCTCCACTTT.

J is TRBJ2-7 and V is TRBV6-1; TRBD1 or TRBD2 may be the D gene (5 bases each). Looked up from germline, CDR1 is MNHNS and CDR2 is SASEGT. V lost 0 bases to trimming and J lost 7 bases, with 7 bases between them. CDR3 size: 12 residues. The CDR3 loop reads CASSEAGTEQYF. The CDR3, as DNA: TGTGCCAGCAGTGAAGCCGGGACGGAGCAGTACTTC.

The chain carries TRBV6-2 or TRBV6-3 and TRBJ2-7; unclear D gene. V dropped 5 bases and J dropped 5 bases, with 13 bases sitting between them. The CDR3 runs 13 residues. Per germline, CDR1 MNHEY and CDR2 SVGEGT. The CDR3 nucleotides read TGTGCCAGCAGTACGGTCTGGGCCCACGAGCAGTACTTC. Protein sequence: CASSTVWAHEQYF.

The V and J genes are TRBV19 and TRBJ1-6; 9 bases map to TRBD1. The CDR3 has 14 amino acids. The V gene's germline CDR1 is LNHDA and CDR2 SQIVND (reference sequence). V lost 3 bases, J lost 9 bases, and 3 bases stayed unmatched. The CDR3 reads CASSMTGGTSPLHF. As DNA, the CDR3 is TGTGCCAGTAGTATGACAGGGGGTACTTCACCCCTCCACTTT.

This clone is a singleton in its sample. Other DNA sequences in this specimen translate into the identical CDR3. This rearrangement joins TRBV9 to TRBJ2-1; a weak D match, TRBD2 (5 bases). Germline V lookup: CDR1 SGDLS, CDR2 YYNGEE. CDR3 size: 15 residues. The ends were cut back, 0 bases at V and 0 bases at J, with 7 bases in the middle. The CDR3 sequence is CASSVVGSSYNEQFF. In nucleotides, the CDR3 is TGTGCCAGCAGCGTAGTGGGGAGCTCCTACAATGAGCAGTTCTTC.

The chain recombines TRBV5-1 with TRBJ2-1; possible D gene TRBD2, 6 bases. V was cut by 4 bases and J by 6 bases, with 20 bases left in between. The CDR3 covers 16 residues. Germline CDR1 is SGHRS and CDR2 is YFSETQ. CDR3 DNA: TGCGCCAGCAGCATCGGCCCGGGACTTTCTTTCAATGAGCAGTTCTTC. This codes for CASSIGPGLSFNEQFF.

The chain carries TRBV6-5 and TRBJ2-1, with D possibly being TRBD2 (7 bases). The V gene's germline CDR1 is MNHEY and CDR2 SVGAGI. Trimming pared 8 bases from V and 8 bases from J, leaving 19 bases between. The CDR3 is made up of 14 amino acids. CDR3 nucleotides: TGTGCCAGCCATCATCTCGCGGGGGCCGATGAGCAGTTCTTC. The encoded protein is CASHHLAGADEQFF.

There are a few counts of this clone. This chain joins TRBV19 and TRBJ2-7; D remains ambiguous. The CDR3 is made up of 15 amino acids. Germline V lookup: CDR1 LNHDA, CDR2 SQIVND (reference sequence). V was trimmed by 4 bases and J by 0 bases, leaving 13 bases between them. The CDR3 sequence: CASSTYHSASYEQYF. CDR3 DNA sequence: TGTGCCAGTAGTACCTATCACTCGGCCTCCTACGAGCAGTACTTC. The full variable domain, completed using reference TRBV19 and TRBJ2-7, is DGGITQSPKYLFRKEGQNVTLSCEQNLNHDAMYWYRQDPGQGLRLIYYSQIVNDFQKGDIAEGYSVSREKKESFPLTVTSAQKNPTAFYLCASSTYHSASYEQYFGPGTRLTVT.

The V call is TRBV5-1, the J call TRBJ1-1; D call uncertain. The CDR3 totals 14 residues. Trimming took off 0 bases at V and 8 bases at J, with 14 bases between the two ends. The germline V gene has CDR1 SGHRS and CDR2 YFSETQ. The CDR3 DNA sequence: TGCGCCAGCAGCTTGGTGTCGGGCAGTGCCGAAGCTTTCTTT. Protein sequence: CASSLVSGSAEAFF.

The J gene is TRBJ1-4, the V gene TRBV6-6; TRBD1 might be the D (5 bases). The CDR3 extends over 15 amino acids. V lost 2 bases and J 2 bases, leaving 9 bases between the germline ends. Germline V gene lookup returns CDR1 MNHNY and CDR2 SVGAGI (reference sequence). CDR3: CASSYGTSTNEKLFF. The CDR3 coding sequence is TGTGCCAGCAGTTACGGGACCTCGACTAATGAAAAACTGTTTTTT.

J is TRBJ1-1 and V is TRBV5-1, with D hard to call. The CDR3 has 15 amino acids. Between the trimmed V and J ends, which lost 0 bases and 1 base, there was a span of 10 bases. Germline V gene data show CDR1 as SGHRS and CDR2 as YFSETQ. CDR3 nucleotides: TGCGCCAGCAGCTTGGCCCCGACCTCGAACACTGAAGCTTTCTTT. Residues: CASSLAPTSNTEAFF.

The gene calls are TRBV28 and TRBJ2-7; TRBD2 might be the D (6 bases). V gave up 0 bases and J gave up 0 bases, with 15 bases separating them. The CDR3 has 17 residues. From germline, CDR1 is MDHEN and CDR2 SYDVKM. Here the CDR3 reads CASSLWGGGGSSYEQYF. CDR3 DNA sequence: TGTGCCAGCAGTTTATGGGGGGGTGGCGGAAGCTCCTACGAGCAGTACTTC.